This T cell receptor (beta chain) was captured by sequencing in a study of T-cell memory formation after mild COVID-19. Study-level background: For the most part, TCR clusters were specific to one donor. Overall study results and limits: The CD4+ clones that contracted clustered mainly within CM and EM, and the CD8+ clones concentrated in EMRA.

TCRdb re-called the 5' RACE reads through MiXCR, storing one row per CDR3 protein. Of about 560,000 distinct CDR3 sequences in the sample, around 16% are singletons; the top ten hold around 8.1%. Germline V gene data show CDR1 as SNHLY and CDR2 as FYNNEI. The CDR3 is 11 amino acids. V lost 10 bases to trimming and J lost 10 bases, with 11 bases between them. To note about this clonotype: Its matching antigen is unknown.

The sequencing sample was made of PBMCs or a T cell subset sorted from them (not recorded which). This clonotype was sampled from an adult woman who had mild COVID-19 (a few samples of this study predate the infection). Cell type and time point are not known. The chain employs TRBV2 and TRBJ1-6, with TRBD1 as a possible D gene (5 bases). The CDR3 nucleotides read TGTGCCACCAGGGTAGGGTCACCCCTCCACTTT. Its translation is CATRVGSPLHF.